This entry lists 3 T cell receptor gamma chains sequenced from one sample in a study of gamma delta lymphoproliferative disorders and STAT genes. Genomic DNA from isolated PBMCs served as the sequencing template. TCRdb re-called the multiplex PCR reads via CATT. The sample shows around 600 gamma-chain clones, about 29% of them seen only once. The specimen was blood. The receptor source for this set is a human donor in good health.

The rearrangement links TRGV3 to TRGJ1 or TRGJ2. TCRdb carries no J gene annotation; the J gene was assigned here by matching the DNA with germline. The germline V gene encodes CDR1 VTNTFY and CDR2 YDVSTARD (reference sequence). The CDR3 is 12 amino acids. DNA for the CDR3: TGTGCACCTGGGACAGTTTATTATAAGAAACTCTTT. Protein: CAPGTVYYKKLF.

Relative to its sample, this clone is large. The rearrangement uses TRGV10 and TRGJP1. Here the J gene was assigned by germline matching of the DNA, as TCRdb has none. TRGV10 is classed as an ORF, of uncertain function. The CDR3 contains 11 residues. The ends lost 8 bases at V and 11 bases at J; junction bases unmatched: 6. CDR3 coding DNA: TGTGCTGCGTGGGATTTGTGGTTCAAGATATTT. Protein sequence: CAAWDLWFKIF.

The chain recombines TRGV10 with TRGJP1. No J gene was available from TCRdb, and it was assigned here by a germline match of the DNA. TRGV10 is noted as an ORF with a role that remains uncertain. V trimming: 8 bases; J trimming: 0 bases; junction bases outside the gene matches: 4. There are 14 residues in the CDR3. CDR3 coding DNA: TGTGCTGCGTGGGAAGATACCACTGGTTGGTTCAAGATATTT. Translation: CAAWEDTTGWFKIF.